This is a list of T cell receptor beta chains from one sample in a study of blood T cell repertoires in COVID-19. Method: immunoSEQ multiplex PCR; TCRdb's copy keeps in-frame clones and lacks some. This sample carries some 54,000 clones, about nine tenths of them seen once, and the ten largest clones take 2% to 2.5%. The source material was peripheral blood. These receptors originate from a man in his 60s with acute or convalescent COVID-19. Both conserved end residues are part of each CDR3. Fields, in order: J gene, clone size, D gene, V gene, CDR3 DNA, CDR3 protein. The D gene is left open where the match is weak. Rows may omit the clone size; those that give it use once, few, many or a size class.

j_gene: TRBJ2-3; abundance: -; d_gene: -; v_gene: TRBV27; CDR3nt: TGTGCCAGCAGGGGACAACAGGGATTCACAGATACGCAGTATTTT; CDR3aa: CASRGQQGFTDTQYF
j_gene: TRBJ2-3; abundance: -; d_gene: TRBD1; v_gene: TRBV2; CDR3nt: TGTGCCAGCACCCTAAGATGGGCAGGGGGCAACACAGATACGCAGTATTTT; CDR3aa: CASTLRWAGGNTDTQYF
j_gene: TRBJ2-2; abundance: -; d_gene: -; v_gene: TRBV24-1; CDR3nt: TGTGCCACCAGTGATTTGACTAGCAGAAACACCGGGGAGCTGTTTTTT; CDR3aa: CATSDLTSRNTGELFF
j_gene: TRBJ2-1; abundance: -; d_gene: TRBD1; v_gene: TRBV12-5; CDR3nt: TGTGCTAGTGGTTTCTTGACAGGGGAAAACAATGAGCAGTTCTTC; CDR3aa: CASGFLTGENNEQFF
j_gene: TRBJ1-2; abundance: -; d_gene: TRBD1; v_gene: TRBV6-2/TRBV6-3; CDR3nt: TGTGCCAGCAGTTACCCTGGAATACAGGGGGTCCCTGGCTACACCTTC; CDR3aa: CASSYPGIQGVPGYTF
j_gene: TRBJ1-5; abundance: -; d_gene: -; v_gene: TRBV15; CDR3nt: TGTGCCACCAGCAGAGATAATAGTTTTGGGGGAGGTAATCAGCCCCAGCATTTT; CDR3aa: CATSRDNSFGGGNQPQHF
j_gene: TRBJ1-5; abundance: -; d_gene: TRBD1; v_gene: TRBV19; CDR3nt: TGTGCCAGCGCACCGGGACAGGGAAATCAGCCCCAGCATTTT; CDR3aa: CASAPGQGNQPQHF
j_gene: TRBJ1-1; abundance: -; d_gene: TRBD1; v_gene: TRBV4-1; CDR3nt: TGCGCCAGCAGCCAAAACAGGGGCACTGAAGCTTTCTTT; CDR3aa: CASSQNRGTEAFF
j_gene: TRBJ2-7; abundance: -; d_gene: -; v_gene: TRBV28; CDR3nt: TGTGCCAGCAGTTTCAGTTTTGGGGCCTCCTACGAGCAGTACTTC; CDR3aa: CASSFSFGASYEQYF
j_gene: TRBJ1-2; abundance: -; d_gene: TRBD1; v_gene: TRBV14; CDR3nt: TGTGCCAGCAGCCAGGGGACAGGGCCCTATGGCTACACCTTC; CDR3aa: CASSQGTGPYGYTF
j_gene: TRBJ1-1; abundance: -; d_gene: -; v_gene: TRBV11-2; CDR3nt: TGTGCCAGCAGCCCCGACACGAACACTGAAGCTTTCTTT; CDR3aa: CASSPDTNTEAFF
j_gene: TRBJ2-1; abundance: -; d_gene: TRBD2; v_gene: TRBV30; CDR3nt: TGTGCCTGTCAACCGGGACTAGCGGGAGTTAATGAGCAGTTCTTC; CDR3aa: CACQPGLAGVNEQFF
j_gene: TRBJ2-5; abundance: -; d_gene: TRBD1; v_gene: TRBV9; CDR3nt: TGTGCCAGCAGCCCAGGACAGGGCGGGACTCGGGAGACCCAGTACTTC; CDR3aa: CASSPGQGGTRETQYF
j_gene: TRBJ2-1; abundance: -; d_gene: TRBD2; v_gene: TRBV11-3; CDR3nt: TGTGCCAGCAGCTCCCGAAAGGGACTAGCGGGATGGTATGAGCAGTTCTTC; CDR3aa: CASSSRKGLAGWYEQFF
j_gene: TRBJ1-1; abundance: -; d_gene: -; v_gene: TRBV7-9; CDR3nt: TGTGCCAGCAGCCGAACAGGGAACACTGAAGCTTTCTTT; CDR3aa: CASSRTGNTEAFF
j_gene: TRBJ2-7; abundance: -; d_gene: -; v_gene: TRBV18; CDR3nt: TGTGCCAGCTCTCTGGACTCTCCCAGTCCCTACGAGCAGTACTTC; CDR3aa: CASSLDSPSPYEQYF
j_gene: TRBJ1-1; abundance: -; d_gene: -; v_gene: TRBV5-5; CDR3nt: TGTGCCACCAGAGGAGTGAACACTGAAGCTTTCTTT; CDR3aa: CATRGVNTEAFF
j_gene: TRBJ2-7; abundance: -; d_gene: -; v_gene: TRBV27; CDR3nt: TGTGCCAGCAGTTTTAACAGCCACTACGAGCAGTACTTC; CDR3aa: CASSFNSHYEQYF
j_gene: TRBJ2-5; abundance: -; d_gene: -; v_gene: TRBV6-5; CDR3nt: TGTGCCAGCAGGGACCTTACTAGCATTGGGGAGACCCAGTACTTC; CDR3aa: CASRDLTSIGETQYF
j_gene: TRBJ2-7; abundance: -; d_gene: -; v_gene: TRBV27; CDR3nt: TGTGCCAGCAGCCATAGGGGTGTCCTAGAGCAGTACTTC; CDR3aa: CASSHRGVLEQYF
j_gene: TRBJ2-2; abundance: once; d_gene: TRBD1; v_gene: TRBV7-2; CDR3nt: TGTGCCAGCAGGAGACAGGGTTACACCGGGGAGCTGTTTTTT; CDR3aa: CASRRQGYTGELFF
j_gene: TRBJ2-1; abundance: -; d_gene: -; v_gene: TRBV30; CDR3nt: TGTGCCTGGAGCGACCTAGCGTACAATGAGCAGTTCTTC; CDR3aa: CAWSDLAYNEQFF
j_gene: TRBJ2-3; abundance: -; d_gene: TRBD2; v_gene: TRBV4-2; CDR3nt: TGTGCCAGCAGCCCCAAGCGAGCTAGCGGGCCAGATACGCAGTATTTT; CDR3aa: CASSPKRASGPDTQYF
j_gene: TRBJ2-7; abundance: -; d_gene: -; v_gene: TRBV28; CDR3nt: TGTGCCAGCAGTACCCCCGGGACAAGGAACTACGAGCAGTACTTC; CDR3aa: CASSTPGTRNYEQYF
j_gene: TRBJ2-5; abundance: few; d_gene: TRBD2; v_gene: TRBV19; CDR3nt: TGTGCCAGTAGTATGGGGACTAGCGGGAGTTCCGGACAAGAGACCCAGTACTTC; CDR3aa: CASSMGTSGSSGQETQYF
j_gene: TRBJ1-1; abundance: -; d_gene: -; v_gene: TRBV5-4; CDR3nt: TGTGCCAGCAGCCCTAAACCCCAGGGGCCCAACACTGAAGCTTTCTTT; CDR3aa: CASSPKPQGPNTEAFF
j_gene: TRBJ2-1; abundance: -; d_gene: TRBD2; v_gene: TRBV7-2; CDR3nt: TGTGCCAGCAGCGTAACTAGCGGGAGCAACAATGAGCAGTTCTTC; CDR3aa: CASSVTSGSNNEQFF
j_gene: TRBJ1-1; abundance: -; d_gene: -; v_gene: TRBV5-3; CDR3nt: TGTGCCAGGGGCGGGACTGAAGCTTTCTTT; CDR3aa: CARGGTEAFF
j_gene: TRBJ1-1; abundance: -; d_gene: -; v_gene: TRBV5-6; CDR3nt: TGTGCCAGCAGCTGGGGGGACGGCACTGAAGCTTTCTTT; CDR3aa: CASSWGDGTEAFF
j_gene: TRBJ2-7; abundance: -; d_gene: -; v_gene: TRBV14; CDR3nt: TGTGCCAGCAGCCAAGTAGTATACGAGCAGTACTTC; CDR3aa: CASSQVVYEQYF
j_gene: TRBJ2-2; abundance: -; d_gene: TRBD2; v_gene: TRBV5-1; CDR3nt: TGCGCCACCCGGCCGGGACTAGCGGGACAGGGGTACACCGGGGAGCTGTTTTTT; CDR3aa: CATRPGLAGQGYTGELFF
j_gene: TRBJ2-1; abundance: -; d_gene: TRBD2; v_gene: TRBV19; CDR3nt: TGTGCCAGTAGTCTTAGCGGGAGGGTAGGCAATGAGCAGTTCTTC; CDR3aa: CASSLSGRVGNEQFF
j_gene: TRBJ1-4; abundance: -; d_gene: TRBD1; v_gene: TRBV9; CDR3nt: TGTGCCAGCAGCCCTTATCGGACAGGAGGGCTTTCGGGTGAAAAACTGTTTTTT; CDR3aa: CASSPYRTGGLSGEKLFF
j_gene: TRBJ1-1; abundance: -; d_gene: -; v_gene: TRBV4-2; CDR3nt: TGTGCCAGCAGCCAAGATCCACCGGGGAACACTGAAGCTTTCTTT; CDR3aa: CASSQDPPGNTEAFF
j_gene: TRBJ2-5; abundance: -; d_gene: TRBD1; v_gene: TRBV18; CDR3nt: TGTGCCAGCTCACCAGGGACAGGCGCGGAGACCCAGTACTTC; CDR3aa: CASSPGTGAETQYF
j_gene: TRBJ2-1; abundance: -; d_gene: TRBD1; v_gene: TRBV6-5; CDR3nt: TGTGCCAGCAGTACGACAGGGGGCAAAGCTGGTGAGCAGTTCTTC; CDR3aa: CASSTTGGKAGEQFF
j_gene: TRBJ2-7; abundance: -; d_gene: TRBD2; v_gene: TRBV9; CDR3nt: TGTGCCAGCAGCCCCCGTGATAGCGGGGCCTACGAGCAGTACTTC; CDR3aa: CASSPRDSGAYEQYF
j_gene: TRBJ1-1; abundance: medium-sized; d_gene: TRBD1; v_gene: TRBV7-9; CDR3nt: TGTGCCAGCAGCTTAAGCCAGGGGGAAGGGAACACTGAAGCTTTCTTT; CDR3aa: CASSLSQGEGNTEAFF
j_gene: TRBJ2-6; abundance: -; d_gene: -; v_gene: TRBV4-1; CDR3nt: TGCGCCAGCAGCCAGAGTCAGGGTGCAGGGGCCAACGTCCTGACTTTC; CDR3aa: CASSQSQGAGANVLTF
j_gene: TRBJ2-1; abundance: -; d_gene: TRBD2; v_gene: TRBV4-3; CDR3nt: TGCGCCAGCAGCCAAGGGACTGGGCTAGCGGGACCAGGTAACAATGAGCAGTTCTTC; CDR3aa: CASSQGTGLAGPGNNEQFF
j_gene: TRBJ1-2; abundance: -; d_gene: -; v_gene: TRBV3-1/TRBV3-2; CDR3nt: TGTGCCAGCAGCCAAGAACAGGGCTGGAGCTATGGCTACACCTTC; CDR3aa: CASSQEQGWSYGYTF
j_gene: TRBJ2-5; abundance: -; d_gene: -; v_gene: TRBV5-4; CDR3nt: TGTGCCAGCAGCCAAGGACAGGGCGGGGGAGAGACCCAGTACTTC; CDR3aa: CASSQGQGGGETQYF
j_gene: TRBJ2-2; abundance: -; d_gene: -; v_gene: TRBV28; CDR3nt: TGTGCCAGCAATACCCAGGGGATTCCCGGGGAGCTGTTTTTT; CDR3aa: CASNTQGIPGELFF
j_gene: TRBJ2-5; abundance: -; d_gene: TRBD1; v_gene: TRBV24-1; CDR3nt: TGTGCCACCAGTGATTACGGACAGGGTAGAGAGACCCAGTACTTC; CDR3aa: CATSDYGQGRETQYF
j_gene: TRBJ1-5; abundance: -; d_gene: -; v_gene: TRBV7-2; CDR3nt: TGTGCCAGCAGCCGGGGGGATCAGCCCCAGCATTTT; CDR3aa: CASSRGDQPQHF
j_gene: TRBJ1-3; abundance: -; d_gene: -; v_gene: TRBV3-1/TRBV3-2; CDR3nt: TGTGCCAGCACCGGGATCAATGGAAACACCATATATTTT; CDR3aa: CASTGINGNTIYF
j_gene: TRBJ1-4; abundance: -; d_gene: -; v_gene: TRBV28; CDR3nt: TGTGCCAGCAGTCCCCCGGGAAGGTCTGATGAAAAACTGTTTTTT; CDR3aa: CASSPPGRSDEKLFF
j_gene: TRBJ2-4; abundance: -; d_gene: TRBD1; v_gene: TRBV3-1/TRBV3-2; CDR3nt: TGTGCCAGCAGCCAAACACAGGGGTCGGTGGCCAAAAACATTCAGTACTTC; CDR3aa: CASSQTQGSVAKNIQYF
j_gene: TRBJ1-5; abundance: -; d_gene: TRBD1; v_gene: TRBV5-1; CDR3nt: TGCGCCAGCAGCTACACAGGGGGTCAGCCCCAGCATTTT; CDR3aa: CASSYTGGQPQHF
j_gene: TRBJ2-7; abundance: few; d_gene: -; v_gene: TRBV7-3; CDR3nt: TGTGCCAGCAGCCTGGGACTTTCCTACGAGCAGTACTTC; CDR3aa: CASSLGLSYEQYF
j_gene: TRBJ2-5; abundance: -; d_gene: -; v_gene: TRBV9; CDR3nt: TGTGCCAGCAGCGTAGGCCTAGCGCAAGAGACCCAGTACTTC; CDR3aa: CASSVGLAQETQYF
j_gene: TRBJ2-7; abundance: -; d_gene: TRBD1; v_gene: TRBV7-3; CDR3nt: TGTGCCAGCAGCCTCCAAGGGGGCCGGGAGCAGTACTTC; CDR3aa: CASSLQGGREQYF